The clone carrying this T cell receptor beta chain was found many times. This sample is drawn from a study of Graves' ophthalmopathy and Graves' hyperthyroidism. CDR3 length: 14 residues. The V gene lost 5 bases and the J gene lost 2 bases, with 12 bases spanning the gap. The germline gives CDR1 MNHEY, CDR2 SVGAGI. RNA transcripts yielded amplified TCR beta CDR3 regions. HTBI-primed RT-PCR formed the first round, and a multiplex PCR formed the second. TCRdb reprocessed the multiplex PCR reads via MiXCR and lists one record per CDR3 protein. This sample yields approximately 210,000 distinct CDR3 sequences, of which roughly 21% are seen a single time; roughly 39% belongs to the top ten.

This chain links TRBV6-5 with TRBJ1-1; perhaps TRBD1 as D (5 bases). The sample consisted of peripheral blood. This clonotype was sampled from a woman in her fifties or sixties with Graves' ophthalmopathy. Here the CDR3 reads CASSPLTVNTEAFF. In DNA form, the CDR3 reads TGTGCCAGCAGTCCCCTGACAGTCAACACTGAAGCTTTCTTT.